This TCR beta chain came from a study of molecular identifiers for immune sequencing clone quantification (dated by TCRdb to between 2017 and 2018). Background on the whole study: For a replicate experiment, RNA from around 20,000 or 100,000 naive CD8 T cells was divided into five aliquots, of which four were sequenced. This methods study used CD8 T cells to benchmark TCR RNA copy counting and molecular-identifier clustering-based TCR repertoire sequencing (MIDCIRS).

Receptor libraries were prepared by PCR. TCRdb shows the sequencer as NextSeq 500. Bulk TCR libraries were made following a previously described method, with the TCR primers given in Table S5. Total RNA was purified with the Qiagen AllPrep DNA/RNA kit. Reads from multiple sequencing runs of the same library were pooled before analysis. Turning to the authors' computational methods: Reads were retained only if an exact TCR constant sequence was present, and the retained reads were trimmed to 150 nt and grouped according to their 12-nt molecular barcodes. Reads inside each barcode group were sub-clustered using a 15% Levenshtein threshold, and a quality-weighted consensus sequence was constructed for each RNA molecule. Non-functional sequences were removed, as were lower-count sequences one edit away from another. On the basis of fitting two negative binomial distributions, barcode sub-clusters with fewer than 20% of the maximum read count were discarded. TCRdb reprocessed the public reads (quality trimming at Q25 with fastp, clone calling with MiXCR) and kept in-frame beta chains. Entries are consolidated by CDR3 protein sequence, retaining the most common genes and DNA. The authors' filters were not applied to this entry. This sample comprises 490,000 or so distinct CDR3 sequences, 25% of them detected only once. The ten largest clones represent 0.7% to 0.9% of the sample.

The full study reports these points: In CMV-specific effector cells, over 99% of molecules were held by clones above 20 RNA copies, whereas under 1% of molecules were held by such clones in naive cells. Spiked-in Jurkat TCR RNA (about ten copies' worth), which is not part of the donor repertoire, was contained in the naive libraries. Identical TCR molecules sharing a barcode could cause highly expanded clone sizes to be underestimated. Even against a background of 750,000 to 1,000,000 naive CD8 T cells, spiked-in Jurkat TCR RNA amounting to a single cell's worth was reported to be detectable. When barcode sub-clustering was not used, chimeric consensus sequences inflated TCR diversity, with chimeras reaching as high as 47%. Modeling estimated 3 to 3.5 recovered TCR RNA copies per cell, compared with around 9.7 by digital PCR, which implies about 30% capture efficiency.

Including the terminal cysteine and phenylalanine, the CDR3 comprises 14 residues. CDR3 DNA only is kept here, 42 bases in frame from base 1. V gives up 1 base and J gives up 2 bases, and the segment between their germline ends measures 8 bases. Via the germline V gene, CDR1 is LGHNA and CDR2 YSLEER. The table lists this clonotype with a few counts. What this receptor recognizes is not known. Per-nucleotide qualities are absent, and no much larger clonotype sits a single base away. Libraries of naive CD8 T cells were built from anywhere between about 18,000 and 1,000,000 sorted cells, with 10%, 30% or 50% of the purified RNA used. On a BD FACSAria II, naive CD8 T cells were FACS-sorted as CD8+CD4-CCR7+CD45RA+ and collected into RLT Plus buffer. To test detection sensitivity, Jurkat RNA equal to 10 or so TCR copies was added to samples of about 17,000-1,100,000 naive CD8 T cells. CD8 T cells were enriched using RosetteSep CD8+ T Cell Enrichment Cocktail and Ficoll-Paque, and the enriched cells then underwent ACK red cell lysis.

Source material: naive CD8+ T cells from blood, with Jurkat cell RNA spiked in. What the cell subset or site label conveys for this sample: FACS-sorted CD8+CD4-CCR7+CD45RA+ naive T cells. The TCR comes from a human donor in good health. Some libraries in this study had Jurkat cell RNA spiked in. The V and J genes are TRBV4-3 and TRBJ1-1, with the D gene too uncertain to name. The CDR3 here reads CASSQGRPNTEAFF. The DNA reads TGCGCCAGCAGCCAAGGACGGCCAAACACTGAAGCTTTCTTT.